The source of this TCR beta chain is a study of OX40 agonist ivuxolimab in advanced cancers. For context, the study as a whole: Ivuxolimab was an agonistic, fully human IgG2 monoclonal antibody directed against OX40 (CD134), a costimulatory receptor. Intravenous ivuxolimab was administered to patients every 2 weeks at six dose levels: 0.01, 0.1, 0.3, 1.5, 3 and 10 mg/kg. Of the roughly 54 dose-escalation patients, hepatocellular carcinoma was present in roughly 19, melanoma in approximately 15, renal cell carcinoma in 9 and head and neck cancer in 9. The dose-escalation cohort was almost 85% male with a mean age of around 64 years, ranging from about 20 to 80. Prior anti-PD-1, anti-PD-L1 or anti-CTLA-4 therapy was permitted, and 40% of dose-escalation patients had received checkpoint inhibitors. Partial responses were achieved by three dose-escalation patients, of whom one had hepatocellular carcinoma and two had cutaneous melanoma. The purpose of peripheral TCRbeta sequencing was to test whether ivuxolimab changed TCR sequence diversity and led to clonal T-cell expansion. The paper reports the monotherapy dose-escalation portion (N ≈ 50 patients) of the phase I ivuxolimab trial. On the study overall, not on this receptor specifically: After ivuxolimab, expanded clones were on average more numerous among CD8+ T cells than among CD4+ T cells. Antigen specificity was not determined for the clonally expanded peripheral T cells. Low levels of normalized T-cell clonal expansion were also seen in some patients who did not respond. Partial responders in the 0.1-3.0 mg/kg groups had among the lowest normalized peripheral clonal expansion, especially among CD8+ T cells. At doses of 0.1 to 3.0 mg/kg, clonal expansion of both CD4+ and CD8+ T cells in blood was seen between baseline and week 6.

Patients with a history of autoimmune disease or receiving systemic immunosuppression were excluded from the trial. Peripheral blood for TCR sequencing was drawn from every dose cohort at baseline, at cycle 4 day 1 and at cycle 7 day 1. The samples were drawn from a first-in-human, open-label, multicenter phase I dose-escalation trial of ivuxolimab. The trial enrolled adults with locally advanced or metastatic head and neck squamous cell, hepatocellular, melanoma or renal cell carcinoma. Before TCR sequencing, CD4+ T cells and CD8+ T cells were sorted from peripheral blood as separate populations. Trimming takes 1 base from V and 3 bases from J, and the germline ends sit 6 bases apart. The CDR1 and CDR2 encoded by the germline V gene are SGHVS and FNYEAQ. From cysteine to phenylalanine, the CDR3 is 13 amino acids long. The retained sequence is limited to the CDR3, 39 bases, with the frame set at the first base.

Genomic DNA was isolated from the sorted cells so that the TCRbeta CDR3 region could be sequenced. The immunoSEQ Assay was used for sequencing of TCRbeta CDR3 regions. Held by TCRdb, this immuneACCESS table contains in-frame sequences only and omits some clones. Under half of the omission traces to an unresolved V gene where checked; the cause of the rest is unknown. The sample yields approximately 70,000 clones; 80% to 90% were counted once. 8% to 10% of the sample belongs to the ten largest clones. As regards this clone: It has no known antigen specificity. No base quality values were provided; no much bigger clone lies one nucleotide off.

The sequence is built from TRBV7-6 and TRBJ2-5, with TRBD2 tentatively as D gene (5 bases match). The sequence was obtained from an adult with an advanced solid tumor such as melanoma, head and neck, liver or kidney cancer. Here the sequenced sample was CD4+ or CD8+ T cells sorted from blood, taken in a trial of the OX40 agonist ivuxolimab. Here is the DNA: TGTGCCAGCAGCTTAGTCGGGAAAGAGACCCAGTACTTC. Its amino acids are CASSLVGKETQYF.